What follows describes a single T cell receptor (beta chain). Its specificity is unknown. A read error may produce the germline difference seen at one junction end. These data are taken from a study of identifying expanded T cells in peripheral blood. Study results and caveats: About 1.2 clones differed between technical replicates, versus around 15 and 18 over time.

Healthy donors had no documented immune events, such as infections, while sampled. Libraries were prepared by immunoSEQ multiplex PCR; TCRdb keeps only in-frame clonotypes and omits some of them. Among 100,000 to 150,000 clones listed, around 88% were seen once. This clonotype was sampled from a person aged 18 to 75 in good health. The specimen was blood.

CDR3 sequence: CASREATDTQYF. The DNA for the CDR3 is TGTGCCAGCAGAGAAGCCACAGATACGCAGTATTTT. V usage is TRBV2 and J usage is TRBJ2-3; D unclear. The CDR3 totals 12 residues. Germline V lookup: CDR1 SNHLY, CDR2 FYNNEI.